These 24 T cell receptor beta chains were sequenced from one sample in a study of cytomegalovirus exposure and HLA in healthy donors. The PCR contained 60 Vbeta and 13 Jbeta primers. The table came from immunoSEQ multiplex PCR; TCRdb's copy has only in-frame clones and leaves some out. Of 110,000 to 150,000 clones listed, around 75% were seen once; the top ten hold approximately 6.8%. Sequencing was done on a sample of PBMCs. These receptors originate from a young man in good health and CMV-seronegative.

In its sample, this clone was seen a few times. CDR3 amino acids: CASSLSRTMNTEAFF. The CDR3 DNA is TGTGCCAGCAGTTTATCCCGCACTATGAACACTGAAGCTTTCTTT. This chain joins TRBV27 and TRBJ1-1; D is undetermined. The CDR3 extends over 15 amino acids. Trimming stripped 0 bases from V and 0 bases from J, with 8 bases between. Germline V lookup: CDR1 MNHEY, CDR2 SMNVEV (reference sequence).

This rearrangement joins TRBV9 to TRBJ2-2, with D maybe TRBD2 (6 bases). Germline CDR1 and CDR2: SGDLS and YYNGEE. The CDR3 has 14 residues. The V and J ends lost 0 bases and 6 bases respectively, with 9 bases between them. CDR3 in DNA: TGTGCCAGCAGCGTAGGCGGGGAGGCCGGGGAGCTGTTTTTT. Translating gives CASSVGGEAGELFF.

This clone was seen just once. The V call is TRBV28, the J call TRBJ2-7; TRBD1 agrees at 11 bases. The CDR3 loop spans 24 amino acids. The germline V gene encodes CDR1 MDHEN and CDR2 SYDVKM. Trimming removed 3 bases from V and 2 bases from J; junction bases left unmatched: 30. The CDR3 DNA follows: TGTGCCAGCAGTTTTGGCCGAAAAGCTGTAACATTGTGGGGACAGGGGGAGAGGACCTACGAGCAGTACTTC. Translating it yields CASSFGRKAVTLWGQGERTYEQYF.

The V call is TRBV6-5, the J call TRBJ2-5; 12 positions agree with TRBD1. This CDR3 region has 15 residues. The germline gives CDR1 MNHEY, CDR2 SVGAGI. The trim removed 6 bases at V and 4 bases at J, leaving 6 bases unmatched. The CDR3: CASSEGQGARETQYF. DNA of the CDR3: TGTGCCAGCAGCGAGGGACAGGGGGCCCGAGAGACCCAGTACTTC.

The chain couples TRBV9 to TRBJ1-5; tentative D call: TRBD1 (6 bases). The V gene lost 0 bases and the J gene lost 7 bases, with 11 bases spanning the gap. Germline assignment: CDR1 SGDLS and CDR2 YYNGEE. The CDR3 runs to 14 residues. The CDR3 sequence: CASSVGGGRQPQHF. CDR3 sequence (DNA): TGTGCCAGCAGCGTAGGAGGGGGTAGGCAGCCCCAGCATTTT.

In DNA, the CDR3 is TGTGCCAGCAGTTCATATCAGCCCCAGCATTTT. It is translated as CASSSYQPQHF. The J gene is TRBJ1-5, the V gene TRBV28; D is unresolved. Germline V gene data show CDR1 as MDHEN and CDR2 as SYDVKM. This CDR3 is 11 amino acids long. The V and J ends lost 4 bases and 5 bases respectively, with 3 bases between them.

This chain links TRBV5-1 with TRBJ2-3; D ambiguous. The ends were cut back, 3 bases at V and 6 bases at J, with 8 bases in the middle. Germline assignment: CDR1 SGHRS and CDR2 YFSETQ. This CDR3 comprises 12 residues. DNA of the CDR3: TGCGCCAGCAGCTCTTATTCGGATACGCAGTATTTT. It is translated as CASSSYSDTQYF.

This clone has a handful of counts. The V gene is TRBV10-3, the J gene TRBJ1-2, with D tentatively TRBD1 (6 bases). V was clipped by 2 bases and J by 8 bases, with 12 bases between them. Germline values: CDR1 ENHRY, CDR2 SYGVKD. The CDR3 sequence is 13 residues long. As DNA, the CDR3 is TGTGCCATCAGTGAGAGAACAGGGTACGGCTACACCTTC. Its translation is CAISERTGYGYTF.

The chain combines TRBV7-9 with TRBJ2-7; D uncertain. V dropped 5 bases and J dropped 6 bases, with 14 bases sitting between them. This CDR3 has 13 amino acids. Germline V gene lookup returns CDR1 SEHNR and CDR2 FQNEAQ (reference sequence). CDR3 DNA: TGTGCCAGCAGCCCCTACCCCGTCCCCGAGCAGTACTTC. Translated: CASSPYPVPEQYF.

The rearrangement uses TRBV6-5 and TRBJ2-1; perhaps TRBD1 as D (5 bases). Germline lookup yields CDR1 MNHEY and CDR2 SVGAGI. This CDR3 region has 16 residues. Between the trimmed V and J ends, which lost 0 bases and 6 bases, there was a span of 15 bases. For the CDR3, the DNA is TGTGCCAGCAGTTACTCGAAGGGGATCTACACCAATGAGCAGTTCTTC. Translated, it gives CASSYSKGIYTNEQFF.

The rearrangement links TRBV27 to TRBJ1-6, with 7 bases fitting TRBD1. V lost 10 bases to trimming and J lost 3 bases; unmatched junction nucleotides: 9. CDR3 size: 15 residues. Per germline, CDR1 MNHEY and CDR2 SMNVEV (reference sequence). The CDR3 spells CATTDRAGYNSPLHF. For the CDR3, the DNA is TGTGCCACTACCGACAGGGCCGGCTATAATTCACCCCTCCACTTT.

This clone appeared a single time. This chain joins TRBV4-2 and TRBJ2-1; TRBD2 aligns across 13 bases. The V and J ends lost 1 base and 10 bases, in that order; junction bases with no gene match: 7. Germline CDR1 LGHNA, CDR2 YNFKEQ. This CDR3 comprises 16 residues. The CDR3 DNA sequence: TGTGCCAGCAGCCAAGCGGGACTAGCGGGGACGGGAGAGCAGTTCTTC. Protein: CASSQAGLAGTGEQFF.

This clone is a singleton in its sample. The rearrangement joins TRBV27 to TRBJ2-5, with a tentative D call TRBD2 (6 bases). CDR3 length equals 15 residues. Trimming stripped 4 bases from V and 2 bases from J, with 14 bases between. The germline gives CDR1 MNHEY, CDR2 SMNVEV (reference sequence). The CDR3, as DNA: TGTGCCAGCAGTTCTCCTCTCCGGGGGCAAGAGACCCAGTACTTC. Translating it yields CASSSPLRGQETQYF.

The rearrangement links TRBV19 to TRBJ2-5; TRBD1 matches 8 bases. Germline-derived CDR1 and CDR2 are LNHDA and SQIVND (reference sequence). The CDR3 totals 14 residues. J gave up 2 bases and V 1 base, and 0 bases lay outside the gene matches. The CDR3 is CASSIGTGQETQYF. The CDR3 region has the DNA TGTGCCAGTAGTATAGGGACAGGGCAAGAGACCCAGTACTTC.

This clone appeared a single time. The chain combines TRBV18 with TRBJ2-7; D is ambiguous. Trimming took 6 bases from V and 4 from J, leaving 7 bases between them. CDR3 length equals 11 residues. Germline CDR1 KGHSH, CDR2 LQKENI. CDR3 protein: CASSGDYEQYF. CDR3 sequence (DNA): TGTGCCAGCTCCGGTGATTACGAGCAGTACTTC.

The V and J genes are TRBV19 and TRBJ2-5; D perhaps matches TRBD1 (5 bases). The CDR3 length is 15 residues. Germline V gene sequence: CDR1 LNHDA, CDR2 SQIVND (reference sequence). V lost 3 bases, J lost 1 base, and 12 bases lay in between. DNA of the CDR3: TGTGCCAGTAGTATTCCCGGACACCTCCAAGAGACCCAGTACTTC. Its protein product is CASSIPGHLQETQYF.

The rearrangement joins TRBV11-3 to TRBJ2-2, with 8 nucleotides matching TRBD1. From germline, CDR1 is SGHNT and CDR2 YENEEA. V lost 5 bases, J lost 0 bases, and 5 bases stayed unmatched. The CDR3 sequence is 16 residues long. The CDR3 spells CASSERTGSNTGELFF. The CDR3 coding sequence is TGTGCCAGCAGCGAAAGGACAGGGTCGAACACCGGGGAGCTGTTTTTT.

V and J are TRBV5-1 and TRBJ2-7; possibly TRBD1 for D (6 bases). Germline V gene lookup returns CDR1 SGHRS and CDR2 YFSETQ. V lost 0 bases, J lost 2 bases, and 12 bases lay in between. The CDR3 runs 15 residues. CDR3 loop: CASSLGRTETYEQYF. CDR3 sequence (DNA): TGCGCCAGCAGCTTGGGTCGGACAGAAACCTACGAGCAGTACTTC.

The J gene is TRBJ1-3, the V gene TRBV9; 9 bases match TRBD1. The CDR3 runs 16 residues. Germline V gives CDR1 SGDLS, CDR2 YYNGEE. V was pared by 2 bases and J by 4 bases, with 7 bases of the junction left unmatched. CDR3 loop: CASSVGFDRGGNTIYF. The CDR3, as DNA: TGTGCCAGCAGCGTGGGCTTCGACAGGGGGGGAAACACCATATATTTT.

V usage is TRBV9 and J usage is TRBJ2-7, with D maybe TRBD2 (6 bases). Germline loops: CDR1 SGDLS, CDR2 YYNGEE. The CDR3 contains 14 residues. Trimming stripped 0 bases from V and 2 bases from J, with 9 bases between. The CDR3 protein is CASSVGWGAYEQYF. CDR3 DNA sequence: TGTGCCAGCAGCGTAGGGTGGGGGGCCTACGAGCAGTACTTC.

V and J are TRBV19 and TRBJ1-3, with D unresolved. V was clipped by 2 bases and J by 0 bases, with 11 bases between them. Germline loops: CDR1 LNHDA, CDR2 SQIVND (reference sequence). The CDR3 extends over 16 amino acids. The CDR3 nucleotides read TGTGCCAGTAGTATACGGGCAACTAGCTCTGGAAACACCATATATTTT. This gives the protein CASSIRATSSGNTIYF.

The gene calls are TRBV9 and TRBJ2-7; 8 bases line up with TRBD1. From germline, CDR1 is SGDLS and CDR2 YYNGEE. This CDR3 contains 15 residues. The J segment lost 2 bases and the V segment lost 5 bases, leaving 9 bases of the junction unmatched. The CDR3 sequence is CASSKQGVGAYEQYF. CDR3 sequence (DNA): TGTGCCAGCAGTAAACAGGGGGTGGGGGCCTACGAGCAGTACTTC.

The V call is TRBV28, the J call TRBJ2-7; TRBD1 matches at 12 bases. Germline CDR1 and CDR2: MDHEN and SYDVKM. J lost 5 bases, V lost 0 bases, and 20 bases had no gene match. The CDR3 consists of 21 residues. CDR3 bases: TGTGCCAGCAGTTTATGGGATATCGGGGGACAGGGGGCTTCGAAAGAGAACGAGCAGTACTTC. Translated: CASSLWDIGGQGASKENEQYF.

The chain couples TRBV28 to TRBJ1-1, with a possible D match to TRBD1 (6 bases). Germline CDR1 and CDR2: MDHEN and SYDVKM. The V gene lost 7 bases and the J gene lost 1 base, with 16 bases spanning the gap. The CDR3 covers 15 residues. The CDR3: CASNKPGQPNTEAFF. The CDR3 region has the DNA TGTGCCAGCAACAAGCCGGGACAACCGAACACTGAAGCTTTCTTT.